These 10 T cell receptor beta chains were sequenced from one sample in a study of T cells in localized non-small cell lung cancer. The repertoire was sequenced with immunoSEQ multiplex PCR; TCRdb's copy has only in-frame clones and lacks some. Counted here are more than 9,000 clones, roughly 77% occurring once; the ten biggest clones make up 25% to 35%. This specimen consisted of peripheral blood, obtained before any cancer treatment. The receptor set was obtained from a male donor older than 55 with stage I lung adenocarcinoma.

CDR3: CASSFGQGSNEQFF. For the CDR3, the DNA is TGTGCCAGCAGCTTCGGACAGGGTAGCAATGAGCAGTTCTTC. The chain carries TRBV7-3 and TRBJ2-1, with 8 positions matching TRBD1. Germline assignment: CDR1 SGHTA and CDR2 FQGTGA. The ends lost 3 bases at V and 6 bases at J; junction bases unmatched: 4. This CDR3 has 14 amino acids.

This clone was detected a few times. CDR3 coding DNA: TGCGCCAGCAGCCCCGAAGTGGCGAATGAAAAACTGTTTTTT. This sequence encodes CASSPEVANEKLFF. The chain joins TRBV5-1 to TRBJ1-4, with D uncertain. V gave up 4 bases and J gave up 5 bases, with 12 bases separating them. CDR3 length: 14 residues. Germline-derived CDR1 and CDR2 are SGHRS and YFSETQ.

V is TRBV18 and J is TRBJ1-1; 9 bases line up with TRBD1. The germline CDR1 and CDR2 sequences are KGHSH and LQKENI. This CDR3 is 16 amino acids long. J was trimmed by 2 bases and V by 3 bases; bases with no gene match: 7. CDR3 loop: CASSPYNRGPNTEAFF. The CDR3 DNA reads TGTGCCAGCTCACCTTATAACAGGGGGCCAAACACTGAAGCTTTCTTT.

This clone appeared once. CDR3 residues: CASSRTFRQGYNEQFF. CDR3 sequence (DNA): TGCGCCAGCAGCCGTACCTTTAGACAGGGGTACAATGAGCAGTTCTTC. The rearrangement links TRBV5-1 to TRBJ2-1; 8 bases fit TRBD1. CDR3 length: 16 amino acids. CDR1 SGHRS and CDR2 YFSETQ come from the germline V gene. Trimming removed 4 bases from V and 4 bases from J; junction bases left unmatched: 10.

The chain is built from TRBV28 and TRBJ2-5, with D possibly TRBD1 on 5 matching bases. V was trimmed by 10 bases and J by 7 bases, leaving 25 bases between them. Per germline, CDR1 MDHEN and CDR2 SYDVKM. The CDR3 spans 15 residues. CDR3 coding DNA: TGTGCCACCCAGTTTCAGGACACTCGAAGGGGGACCCAGTACTTC. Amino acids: CATQFQDTRRGTQYF.

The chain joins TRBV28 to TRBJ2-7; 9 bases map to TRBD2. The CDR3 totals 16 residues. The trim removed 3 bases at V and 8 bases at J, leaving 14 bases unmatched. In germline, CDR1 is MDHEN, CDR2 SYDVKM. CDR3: CASSFHGLAGTRKQYF. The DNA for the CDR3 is TGTGCCAGCAGTTTCCATGGGCTAGCGGGGACTCGTAAGCAGTACTTC.

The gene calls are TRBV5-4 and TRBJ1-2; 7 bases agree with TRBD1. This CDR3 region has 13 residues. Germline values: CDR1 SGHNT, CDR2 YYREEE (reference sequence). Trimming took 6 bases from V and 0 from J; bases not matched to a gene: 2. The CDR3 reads CASNTGANYGYTF. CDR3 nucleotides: TGTGCCAGCAATACAGGGGCTAACTATGGCTACACCTTC.

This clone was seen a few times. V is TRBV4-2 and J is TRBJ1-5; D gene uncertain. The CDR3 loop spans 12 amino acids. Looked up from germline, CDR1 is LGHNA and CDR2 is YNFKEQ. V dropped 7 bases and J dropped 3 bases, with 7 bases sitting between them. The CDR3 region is CASKGNNQPQHF. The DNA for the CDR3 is TGTGCCAGCAAAGGGAACAATCAGCCCCAGCATTTT.

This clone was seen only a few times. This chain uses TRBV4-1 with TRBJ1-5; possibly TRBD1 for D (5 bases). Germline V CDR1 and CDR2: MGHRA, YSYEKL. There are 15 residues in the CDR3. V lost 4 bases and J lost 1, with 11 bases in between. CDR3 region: CASSRGTGSNQPQHF. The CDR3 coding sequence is TGCGCCAGCAGCCGAGGGACCGGGAGCAATCAGCCCCAGCATTTT.

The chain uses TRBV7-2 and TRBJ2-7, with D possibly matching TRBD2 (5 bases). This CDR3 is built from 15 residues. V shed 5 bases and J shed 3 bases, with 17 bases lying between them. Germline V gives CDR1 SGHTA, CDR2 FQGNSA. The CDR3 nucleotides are TGTGCCAGCAGCCCCCGTAGGACGGGATTCTACGAGCAGTACTTC. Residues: CASSPRRTGFYEQYF.